Given below is one T cell receptor (beta chain) in context. Other nucleotide sequences in the sample specify the same CDR3. The sample belongs to a study of blood T cell repertoires in COVID-19. The wider study: Spain, Italy and the United States supplied samples that represented acute and convalescent COVID-19. From T cells, B-cell-depleted T cells, or PBMCs came the material, which was cDNA or gDNA.

The germline V and J ends were trimmed by 3 bases and 1 base, with 6 bases remaining between them. This CDR3 spans 13 amino acids. CDR1 is LGHNA and CDR2 is YSLEER in the germline V gene. This table comes from immunoSEQ multiplex PCR, and its TCRdb copy is limited to in-frame clones, with some not included. The table records about 220,000 clones, about 80% of them present only once. The chain links TRBV4-3 to TRBJ1-1; maybe TRBD1 (6 bases). The sequence derives from a woman aged 60-70 years with acute or convalescent COVID-19. The material sequenced was peripheral blood. This CDR3 is CASSQTGNTEAFF. The CDR3 nucleotides are TGCGCCAGCAGCCAGACAGGGAACACTGAAGCTTTCTTT.